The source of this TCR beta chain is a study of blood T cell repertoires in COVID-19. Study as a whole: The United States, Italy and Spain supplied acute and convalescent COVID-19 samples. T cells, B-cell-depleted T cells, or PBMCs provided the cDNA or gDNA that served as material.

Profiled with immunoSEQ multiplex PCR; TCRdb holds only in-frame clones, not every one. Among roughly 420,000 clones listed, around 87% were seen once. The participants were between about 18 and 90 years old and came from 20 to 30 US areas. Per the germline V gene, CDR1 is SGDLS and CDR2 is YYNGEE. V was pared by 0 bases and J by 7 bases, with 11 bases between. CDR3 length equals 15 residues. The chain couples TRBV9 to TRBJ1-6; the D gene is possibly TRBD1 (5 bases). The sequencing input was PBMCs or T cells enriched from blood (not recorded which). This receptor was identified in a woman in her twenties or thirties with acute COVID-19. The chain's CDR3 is CASSVEGSGNSPLHF. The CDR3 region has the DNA TGTGCCAGCAGCGTAGAAGGGTCAGGGAATTCACCCCTCCACTTT.